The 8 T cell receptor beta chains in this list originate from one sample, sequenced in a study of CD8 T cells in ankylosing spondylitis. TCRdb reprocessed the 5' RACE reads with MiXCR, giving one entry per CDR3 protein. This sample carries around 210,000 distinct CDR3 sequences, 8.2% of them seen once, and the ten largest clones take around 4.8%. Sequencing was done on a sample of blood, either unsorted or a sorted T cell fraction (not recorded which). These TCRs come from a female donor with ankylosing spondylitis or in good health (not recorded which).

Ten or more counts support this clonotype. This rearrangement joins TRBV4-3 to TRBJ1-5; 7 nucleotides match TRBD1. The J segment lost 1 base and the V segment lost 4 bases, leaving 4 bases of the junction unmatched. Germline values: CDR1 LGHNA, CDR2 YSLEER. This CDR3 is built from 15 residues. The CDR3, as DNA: TGCGCCAGCAGCCTCGACAGGGCCAGCAATCAGCCCCAGCATTTT. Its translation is CASSLDRASNQPQHF.

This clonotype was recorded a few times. The CDR3 nucleotides read TGCGCCAGCAGTCCGTGGGGACGGCCCTACGAGCAGTACTTC. It translates to CASSPWGRPYEQYF. The rearrangement links TRBV23-1 to TRBJ2-7; perhaps D is TRBD1 or TRBD2 (5 bases each). TRBV23-1 is noted as an ORF with a role that remains uncertain. CDR3 length: 14 amino acids. Trimming removed 4 bases from V and 2 bases from J, with 12 bases in between.

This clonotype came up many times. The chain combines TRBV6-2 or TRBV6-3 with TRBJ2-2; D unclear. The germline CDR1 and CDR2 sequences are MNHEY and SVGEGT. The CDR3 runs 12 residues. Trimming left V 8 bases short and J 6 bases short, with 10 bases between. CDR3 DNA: TGTGCCAGCGGTCACAGTCCCGGGGAGCTGTTTTTT. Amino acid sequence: CASGHSPGELFF.

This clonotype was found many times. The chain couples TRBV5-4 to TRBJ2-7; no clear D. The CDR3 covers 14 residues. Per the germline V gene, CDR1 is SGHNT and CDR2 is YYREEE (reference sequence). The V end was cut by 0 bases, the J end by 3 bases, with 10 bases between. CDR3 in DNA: TGTGCCAGCAGCTTGGTCGGACCCAACTACGAGCAGTACTTC. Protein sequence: CASSLVGPNYEQYF.

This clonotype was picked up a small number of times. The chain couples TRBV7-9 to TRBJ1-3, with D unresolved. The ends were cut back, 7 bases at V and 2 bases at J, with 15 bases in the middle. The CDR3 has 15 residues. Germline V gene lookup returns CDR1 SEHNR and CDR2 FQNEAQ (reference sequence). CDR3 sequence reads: CASIDVRGPGNTIYF. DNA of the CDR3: TGTGCCAGCATCGACGTCCGAGGGCCTGGAAACACCATATATTTT. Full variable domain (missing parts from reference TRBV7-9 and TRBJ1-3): DTGVSQNPRHKITKRGQNVTFRCDPISEHNRLYWYRQTLGQGPEFLTYFQNEAQLEKSRLLSDRFSAERPKGSFSTLEIQRTEQGDSAMYLCASIDVRGPGNTIYFGEGSWLTVV.

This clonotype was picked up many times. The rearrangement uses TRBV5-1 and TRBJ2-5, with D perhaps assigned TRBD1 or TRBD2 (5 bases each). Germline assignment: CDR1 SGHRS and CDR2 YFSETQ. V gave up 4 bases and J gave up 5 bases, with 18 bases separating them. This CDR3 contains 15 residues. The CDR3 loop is CASSTDSPGEETQYF. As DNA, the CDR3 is TGCGCCAGCAGCACCGACAGTCCTGGGGAGGAGACCCAGTACTTC.

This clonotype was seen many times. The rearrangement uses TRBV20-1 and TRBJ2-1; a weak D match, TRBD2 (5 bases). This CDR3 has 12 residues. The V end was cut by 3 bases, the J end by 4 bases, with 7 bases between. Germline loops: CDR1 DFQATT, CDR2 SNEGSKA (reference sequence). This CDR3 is CSARDWYNEQFF. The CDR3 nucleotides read TGCAGTGCTAGGGACTGGTACAATGAGCAGTTCTTC.

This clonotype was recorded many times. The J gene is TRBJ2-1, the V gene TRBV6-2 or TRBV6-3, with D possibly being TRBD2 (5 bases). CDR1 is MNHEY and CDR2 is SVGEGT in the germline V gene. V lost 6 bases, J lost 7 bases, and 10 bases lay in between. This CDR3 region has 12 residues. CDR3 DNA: TGTGCCAGCAGCGCACGGGGAAATGAGCAGTTCTTC. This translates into CASSARGNEQFF.